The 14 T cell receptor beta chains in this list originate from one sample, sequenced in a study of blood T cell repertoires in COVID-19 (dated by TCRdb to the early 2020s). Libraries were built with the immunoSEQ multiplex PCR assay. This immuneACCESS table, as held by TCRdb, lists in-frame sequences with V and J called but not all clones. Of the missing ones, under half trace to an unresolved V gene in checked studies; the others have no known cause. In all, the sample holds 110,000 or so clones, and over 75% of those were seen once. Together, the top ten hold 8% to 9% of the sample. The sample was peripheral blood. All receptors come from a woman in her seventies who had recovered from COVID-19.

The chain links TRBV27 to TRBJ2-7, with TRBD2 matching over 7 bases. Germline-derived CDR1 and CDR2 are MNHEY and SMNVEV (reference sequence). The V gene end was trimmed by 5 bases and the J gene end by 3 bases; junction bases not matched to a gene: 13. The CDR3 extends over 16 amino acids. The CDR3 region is CASSPHPGGGVYEQYF. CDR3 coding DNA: TGTGCCAGCAGTCCCCACCCCGGGGGAGGGGTCTACGAGCAGTACTTC.

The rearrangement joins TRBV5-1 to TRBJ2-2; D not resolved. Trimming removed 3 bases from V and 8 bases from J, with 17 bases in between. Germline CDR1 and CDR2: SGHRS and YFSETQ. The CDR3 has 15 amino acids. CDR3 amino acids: CASSSTRPTEGELFF. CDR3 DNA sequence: TGCGCCAGCAGCTCCACGAGGCCCACCGAGGGGGAGCTGTTTTTT.

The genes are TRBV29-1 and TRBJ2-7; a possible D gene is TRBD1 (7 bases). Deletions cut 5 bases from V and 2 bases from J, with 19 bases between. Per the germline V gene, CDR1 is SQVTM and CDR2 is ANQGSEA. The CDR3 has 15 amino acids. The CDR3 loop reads CSVSGGGKEPYEQYF. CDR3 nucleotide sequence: TGCAGCGTTTCAGGAGGGGGCAAGGAGCCCTACGAGCAGTACTTC.

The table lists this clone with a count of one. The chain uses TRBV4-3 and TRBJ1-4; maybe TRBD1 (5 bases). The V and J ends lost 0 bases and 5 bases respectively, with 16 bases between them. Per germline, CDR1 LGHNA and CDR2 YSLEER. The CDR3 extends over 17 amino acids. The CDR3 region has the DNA TGCGCCAGCAGCCAAGATCCGAGGTGGGGGAGGAATGAAAAACTGTTTTTT. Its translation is CASSQDPRWGRNEKLFF.

Written as DNA, the CDR3 is TGTGCCTGGAGTGTACTAGCGGGGTGGAATGAGCAGTTCTTC. This encodes CAWSVLAGWNEQFF. This chain joins TRBV30 and TRBJ2-1; 10 nucleotides match TRBD2. The CDR3 contains 14 residues. Germline CDR1 and CDR2: GTSNPN and SVGIG (reference sequence). V dropped 0 bases and J dropped 7; count of bases not matched to a gene: 3.

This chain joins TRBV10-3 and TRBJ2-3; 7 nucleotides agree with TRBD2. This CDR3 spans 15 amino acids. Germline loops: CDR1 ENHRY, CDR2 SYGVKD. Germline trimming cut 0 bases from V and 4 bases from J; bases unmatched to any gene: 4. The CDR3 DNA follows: TGTGCCATCAGTGAGTCCCCTGGGGGGGCAGATACGCAGTATTTT. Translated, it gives CAISESPGGADTQYF.

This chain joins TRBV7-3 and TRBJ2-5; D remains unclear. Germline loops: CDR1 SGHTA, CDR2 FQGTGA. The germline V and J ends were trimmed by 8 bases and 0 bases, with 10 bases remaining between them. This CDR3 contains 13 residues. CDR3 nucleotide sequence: TGTGCCAGCGAGAGGCTAGACCAAGAGACCCAGTACTTC. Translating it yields CASERLDQETQYF. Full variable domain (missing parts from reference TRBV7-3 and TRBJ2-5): GAGVSQTPSNKVTEKGKYVELRCDPISGHTALYWYRQSLGQGPEFLIYFQGTGAADDSGLPNDRFFAVRPEGSVSTLKIQRTERGDSAVYLCASERLDQETQYFGPGTRLLVL.

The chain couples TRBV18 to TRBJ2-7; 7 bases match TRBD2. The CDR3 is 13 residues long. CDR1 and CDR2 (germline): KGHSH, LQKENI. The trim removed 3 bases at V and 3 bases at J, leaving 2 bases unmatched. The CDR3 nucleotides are TGTGCCAGCTCACCCGGACTAGTCTACGAGCAGTACTTC. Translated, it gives CASSPGLVYEQYF. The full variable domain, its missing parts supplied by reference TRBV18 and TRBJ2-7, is NAGVMQNPRHLVRRRGQEARLRCSPMKGHSHVYWYRQLPEEGLKFMVYLQKENIIDESGMPKERFSAEFPKEGPSILRIQQVVRGDSAAYFCASSPGLVYEQYFGPGTRLTVT.

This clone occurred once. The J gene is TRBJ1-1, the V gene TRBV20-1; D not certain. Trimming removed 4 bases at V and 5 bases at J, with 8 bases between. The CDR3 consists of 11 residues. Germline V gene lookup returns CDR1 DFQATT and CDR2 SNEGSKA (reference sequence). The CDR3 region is CSANRLTEAFF. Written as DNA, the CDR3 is TGCAGTGCTAATAGACTTACTGAAGCTTTCTTT.

The CDR3 DNA reads TGTGCCAGCTCCCCCGGGAGTGAAAAACTGTTTTTT. Encoded protein: CASSPGSEKLFF. This rearrangement joins TRBV6-5 to TRBJ1-4; the D is unclear. The CDR3 has 12 amino acids. The V end was cut by 8 bases, the J end by 7 bases, with 11 bases between. Germline CDR1 reads MNHEY; CDR2 reads SVGAGI.

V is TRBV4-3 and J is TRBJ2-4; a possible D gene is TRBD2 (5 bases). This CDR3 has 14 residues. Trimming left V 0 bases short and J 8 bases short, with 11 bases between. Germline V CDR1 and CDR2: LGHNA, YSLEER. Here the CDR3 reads CASSQDTRIDIQYF. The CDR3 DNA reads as TGCGCCAGCAGCCAAGATACTAGAATCGACATTCAGTACTTC.

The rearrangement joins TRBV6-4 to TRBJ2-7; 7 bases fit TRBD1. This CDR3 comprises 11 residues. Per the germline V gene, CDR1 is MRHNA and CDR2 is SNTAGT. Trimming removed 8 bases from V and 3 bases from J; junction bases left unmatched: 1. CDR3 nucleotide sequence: TGTGCCAGCCGGACAGGCTACGAGCAGTACTTC. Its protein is CASRTGYEQYF.

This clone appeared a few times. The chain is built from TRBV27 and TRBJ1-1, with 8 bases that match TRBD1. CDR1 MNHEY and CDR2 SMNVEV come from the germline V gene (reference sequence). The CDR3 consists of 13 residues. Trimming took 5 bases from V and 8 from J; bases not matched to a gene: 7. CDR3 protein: CASSPPPGGEAFF. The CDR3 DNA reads TGTGCCAGCAGTCCCCCCCCAGGGGGCGAAGCTTTCTTT.

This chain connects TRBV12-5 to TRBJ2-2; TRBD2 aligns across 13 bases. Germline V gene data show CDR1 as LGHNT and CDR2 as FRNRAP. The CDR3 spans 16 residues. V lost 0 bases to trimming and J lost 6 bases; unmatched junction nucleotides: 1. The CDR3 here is CASGLVLAGGPGELFF. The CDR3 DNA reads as TGTGCTAGTGGTTTGGTACTAGCGGGGGGGCCCGGGGAGCTGTTTTTT.